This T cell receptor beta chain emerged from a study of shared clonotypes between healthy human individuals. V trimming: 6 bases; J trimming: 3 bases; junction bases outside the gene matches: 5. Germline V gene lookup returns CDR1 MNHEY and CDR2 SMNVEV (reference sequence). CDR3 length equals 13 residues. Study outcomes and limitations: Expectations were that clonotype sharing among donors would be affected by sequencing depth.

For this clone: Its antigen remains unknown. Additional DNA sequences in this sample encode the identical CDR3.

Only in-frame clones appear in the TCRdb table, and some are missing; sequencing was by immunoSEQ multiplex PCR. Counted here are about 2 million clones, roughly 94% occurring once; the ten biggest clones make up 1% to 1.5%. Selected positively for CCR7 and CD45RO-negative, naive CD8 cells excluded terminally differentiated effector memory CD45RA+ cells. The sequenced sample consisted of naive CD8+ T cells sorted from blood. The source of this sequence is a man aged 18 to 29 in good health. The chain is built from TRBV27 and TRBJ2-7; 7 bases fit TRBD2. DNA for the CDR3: TGTGCCAGCAGAACGGGGGAGGGCTACGAGCAGTACTTC. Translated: CASRTGEGYEQYF.